The 25 T cell receptor beta chains below come from one sample, sequenced in a study of blood T cell repertoires in COVID-19. Data came from immunoSEQ multiplex PCR; TCRdb stores just in-frame clones and leaves some out. The table includes 90,000 to 120,000 clones, roughly 90% detected once. Input material: peripheral blood. Every receptor here comes from a middle-aged man with active or convalescent COVID-19.

The chain links TRBV6-2 or TRBV6-3 to TRBJ2-3, with D unclear. Trimming pared 0 bases from V and 2 bases from J, leaving 9 bases between. CDR1 and CDR2 from the germline V gene are MNHEY and SVGEGT. The CDR3 consists of 15 residues. The CDR3 coding sequence is TGTGCCAGCAGTTACTCGGTACAAATCACAGATACGCAGTATTTT. Encoded protein: CASSYSVQITDTQYF.

The chain recombines TRBV5-5 with TRBJ1-1; D gene uncertain. Germline CDR1 SGHKS, CDR2 YYEKEE (reference sequence). The germline V and J ends were trimmed by 0 bases and 0 bases, with 9 bases remaining between them. The CDR3 loop spans 15 amino acids. The chain's CDR3 is CASSLGSLMNTEAFF. The CDR3 nucleotides are TGTGCCAGCAGCTTGGGCAGTCTCATGAACACTGAAGCTTTCTTT.

The rearrangement uses TRBV7-2 and TRBJ2-1; D not certain. V lost 5 bases and J lost 0, with 11 bases in between. Germline V gene data show CDR1 as SGHTA and CDR2 as FQGNSA. This CDR3 spans 15 amino acids. The CDR3 sequence: CASSLYWSSYNEQFF. For the CDR3, the DNA is TGTGCCAGCAGCCTATACTGGAGCTCCTACAATGAGCAGTTCTTC.

This chain connects TRBV6-2 or TRBV6-3 to TRBJ2-2; D not certain. The V and J ends lost 2 bases and 1 base respectively, with 2 bases between them. The CDR3 extends over 13 amino acids. Germline CDR1 MNHEY, CDR2 SVGEGT. CDR3 bases: TGTGCCAGCAGTTACCTGAACACCGGGGAGCTGTTTTTT. Protein product: CASSYLNTGELFF.

This chain joins TRBV30 and TRBJ1-2; D is unresolved. CDR3 length equals 15 residues. The germline V gene encodes CDR1 GTSNPN and CDR2 SVGIG (reference sequence). Trimming removed 2 bases at V and 2 bases at J, with 15 bases between. The CDR3 spells CAWSKRGLLNYGYTF. In DNA, the CDR3 is TGTGCCTGGAGTAAGCGGGGATTGCTGAACTATGGCTACACCTTC.

This chain connects TRBV3-1 (or the pseudogene TRBV3-2) to TRBJ2-2; 8 bases agree with TRBD1. CDR3 length: 15 residues. Per the germline V gene, CDR1 is LGHDT and CDR2 is YNNKEL (reference sequence). V lost 3 bases to trimming and J lost 5 bases; unmatched junction nucleotides: 5. The CDR3 DNA is TGTGCCAGCAGCCACCGGACAGGGAAAACCGGGGAGCTGTTTTTT. Translating gives CASSHRTGKTGELFF.

The gene calls are TRBV6-5 and TRBJ2-2; 7 nucleotides agree with TRBD1. The CDR3 is made up of 15 amino acids. Germline CDR1 MNHEY, CDR2 SVGAGI. The V gene end was trimmed by 7 bases and the J gene end by 8 bases; junction bases not matched to a gene: 13. The CDR3 nucleotides are TGTGCCAGCAACCTGGGACAGTCCCTAACGGGGGAGCTGTTTTTT. Encoded protein: CASNLGQSLTGELFF.

This rearrangement joins TRBV6-6 to TRBJ1-5, with a weak D call TRBD1 (5 bases). V dropped 4 bases and J dropped 2 bases, with 9 bases sitting between them. The CDR3 totals 14 residues. Per the germline V gene, CDR1 is MNHNY and CDR2 is SVGAGI (reference sequence). The CDR3 region has the DNA TGTGCCAGCAGTTGGGGGGGAGGCAATCAGCCCCAGCATTTT. This codes for CASSWGGGNQPQHF.

The chain links TRBV5-1 to TRBJ1-2; 8 bases line up with TRBD1. The CDR3 is 13 amino acids. Per germline, CDR1 SGHRS and CDR2 YFSETQ. The J segment lost 6 bases and the V segment lost 4 bases, leaving 5 bases of the junction unmatched. CDR3 loop: CASSIQGADGYTF. The CDR3 bases are TGCGCCAGCAGCATTCAGGGGGCTGATGGCTACACCTTC.

This clone was counted once. This chain joins TRBV21-1 and TRBJ2-3; the DNA was not used to check the table's D call, TRBD2. TRBV21-1 is assigned pseudogene status. The CDR3 is 14 amino acids. CDR3 loop: CAGGPEVSTDTQYF. In DNA form, the CDR3 reads TGTGCCGGAGGACCAGAGGTCAGCACAGATACGCAGTATTTT.

The CDR3 here is CASSLATGGPGRTEQFF. For the CDR3, the DNA is TGTGCCAGCAGCTTGGCTACAGGGGGCCCGGGACGAACTGAGCAGTTCTTC. The chain links TRBV7-2 to TRBJ2-1; 9 bases are shared with TRBD1. CDR1 is SGHTA and CDR2 is FQGNSA in the germline V gene. The CDR3 contains 17 residues. V shed 3 bases, J shed 9 bases, and the junction held 15 bases outside the gene matches. The full variable domain, its missing parts supplied by reference TRBV7-2 and TRBJ2-1, is GAGVSQSPSNKVTEKGKDVELRCDPISGHTALYWYRQSLGQGLEFLIYFQGNSAPDKSGLPSDRFSAERTGGSVSTLTIQRTQQEDSAVYLCASSLATGGPGRTEQFFGPGTRLTVL.

This rearrangement joins TRBV19 to TRBJ1-2; 8 bases fit TRBD1. The V segment lost 7 bases and the J segment 3 bases; nucleotides outside the gene matches: 1. This CDR3 contains 12 residues. Germline CDR1 is LNHDA and CDR2 is SQIVND (reference sequence). CDR3 DNA: TGTGCCAGTACGGACAGGGACTATGGCTACACCTTC. Protein product: CASTDRDYGYTF.

The V call is TRBV30, the J call TRBJ2-3; 8 bases fit TRBD2. The germline gives CDR1 GTSNPN, CDR2 SVGIG (reference sequence). J gave up 2 bases and V 3 bases, and 4 bases lay outside the gene matches. The CDR3 totals 14 residues. DNA of the CDR3: TGTGCCTGGAGCGCTAGCGGGCACACAGATACGCAGTATTTT. Protein: CAWSASGHTDTQYF.

The CDR3 DNA sequence: TGTGCCAGCAGCCCTCCTTATGGGCCACCGCATTTCTACGAGCAGTACTTC. Residues: CASSPPYGPPHFYEQYF. This chain connects TRBV3-1 (or the pseudogene TRBV3-2) to TRBJ2-7; D gene ambiguous. CDR1 LGHDT and CDR2 YNNKEL come from the germline V gene (reference sequence). The CDR3 is 17 residues long. Trimming pared 4 bases from V and 3 bases from J, leaving 22 bases between.

This clone occurred once. The CDR3 sequence: CASSFGTSGSEQYF. Here the CDR3 DNA reads TGTGCCAGCAGCTTTGGGACTAGCGGGAGCGAGCAGTACTTC. The V call is TRBV7-2, the J call TRBJ2-7; 14 positions agree with TRBD2. Trimming at V came to 3 bases and at J to 6 bases, leaving 1 base not matched to a gene. Germline loops: CDR1 SGHTA, CDR2 FQGNSA. This CDR3 is 14 amino acids long.

This chain joins TRBV2 and TRBJ2-4; tentatively, D is TRBD2 (8 bases). The germline CDR1 and CDR2 sequences are SNHLY and FYNNEI. The V end lost 6 bases, the J end lost 6 bases, and 18 bases lay between the germline ends. This CDR3 spans 15 amino acids. CDR3 sequence (DNA): TGTGCCAGCAGGCAGGGGGGACTAGTTGTAAACATTCAGTACTTC. Its translation is CASRQGGLVVNIQYF.

This clone was detected a few times. The CDR3 loop reads CASSGTSGGLSYNEQFF. The CDR3 coding sequence is TGTGCCAGCAGCGGTACTAGCGGGGGCCTCTCCTACAATGAGCAGTTCTTC. The genes are TRBV9 and TRBJ2-1; 11 nucleotides line up with TRBD2. CDR1 SGDLS and CDR2 YYNGEE come from the germline V gene. The V gene end was trimmed by 3 bases and the J gene end by 0 bases; junction bases not matched to a gene: 5. This CDR3 spans 17 amino acids.

J is TRBJ2-2 and V is TRBV10-3; TRBD2 is a possible D gene (6 bases). The V end lost 4 bases, the J end lost 1 base, and 16 bases lay between the germline ends. The CDR3 runs to 17 residues. The V gene's germline CDR1 is ENHRY and CDR2 SYGVKD. CDR3 sequence reads: CAISGGTRGKNTGELFF. The CDR3 nucleotides are TGTGCCATCAGTGGAGGGACTCGCGGGAAGAACACCGGGGAGCTGTTTTTT.

The chain combines TRBV28 with TRBJ2-6; D possibly corresponds to TRBD1 (6 bases). Germline CDR1 and CDR2: MDHEN and SYDVKM. The V gene lost 6 bases and the J gene lost 0 bases, with 12 bases spanning the gap. The CDR3 runs 16 residues. DNA for the CDR3: TGTGCCAGCAGACTCGGACAGTTCTCTGGGGCCAACGTCCTGACTTTC. Protein sequence: CASRLGQFSGANVLTF.

The gene calls are TRBV27 and TRBJ2-1; perhaps TRBD1 as D (6 bases). The CDR3 sequence is 12 residues long. The germline V and J ends were trimmed by 3 bases and 13 bases, with 13 bases remaining between them. The germline V gene encodes CDR1 MNHEY and CDR2 SMNVEV (reference sequence). The CDR3 sequence is CASSFPQGSQFF. Written as DNA, the CDR3 is TGTGCCAGCAGTTTCCCCCAGGGGTCCCAGTTCTTC.

The rearrangement links TRBV4-1 to TRBJ2-1; 9 bases line up with TRBD2. The CDR3 covers 16 residues. Germline trimming cut 1 base from V and 5 bases from J; bases unmatched to any gene: 6. Looked up from germline, CDR1 is MGHRA and CDR2 is YSYEKL. CDR3 nucleotides: TGCGCCAGCAGCCAAGTCTCTAGCGGGACCCACAATGAGCAGTTCTTC. Its translation: CASSQVSSGTHNEQFF.

V gene TRBV9 combines with J gene TRBJ2-7, with 11 bases matching TRBD2. There are 15 residues in the CDR3. J gave up 5 bases and V 2 bases, and 6 bases lay outside the gene matches. The germline CDR1 and CDR2 sequences are SGDLS and YYNGEE. CDR3 sequence (DNA): TGTGCCAGCAGCGTTACTAGCGGGAGAGGCAACGAGCAGTACTTC. This sequence encodes CASSVTSGRGNEQYF.

This clone came up once. The chain has TRBV5-1 and TRBJ1-4, with D maybe TRBD1 (6 bases). V was clipped by 2 bases and J by 3 bases, with 8 bases between them. Germline loops: CDR1 SGHRS, CDR2 YFSETQ. This CDR3 spans 14 amino acids. The CDR3: CASSLGQSNEKLFF. The CDR3 DNA follows: TGCGCCAGCAGCTTAGGACAGTCTAATGAAAAACTGTTTTTT.

The count of this clone is one. This chain joins TRBV28 and TRBJ2-3, with D perhaps matching TRBD1 (6 bases). V gave up 6 bases and J gave up 0 bases, with 13 bases separating them. The CDR3 consists of 15 residues. The germline gives CDR1 MDHEN, CDR2 SYDVKM. For the CDR3, the DNA is TGTGCCAGCAGGCCAGGGGTCCTTAGCACAGATACGCAGTATTTT. Its translation is CASRPGVLSTDTQYF.

The chain has TRBV5-8 and TRBJ1-1, with TRBD1 matching over 7 bases. Germline CDR1 reads SGHTS; CDR2 reads YDEGEE. Trimming cost V 4 bases and J 5 bases; bases outside gene matches: 8. The CDR3 loop spans 14 amino acids. The chain's CDR3 is CASSRRDRETEAFF. CDR3 sequence (DNA): TGTGCCAGCAGCCGCCGGGACAGAGAGACTGAAGCTTTCTTT.